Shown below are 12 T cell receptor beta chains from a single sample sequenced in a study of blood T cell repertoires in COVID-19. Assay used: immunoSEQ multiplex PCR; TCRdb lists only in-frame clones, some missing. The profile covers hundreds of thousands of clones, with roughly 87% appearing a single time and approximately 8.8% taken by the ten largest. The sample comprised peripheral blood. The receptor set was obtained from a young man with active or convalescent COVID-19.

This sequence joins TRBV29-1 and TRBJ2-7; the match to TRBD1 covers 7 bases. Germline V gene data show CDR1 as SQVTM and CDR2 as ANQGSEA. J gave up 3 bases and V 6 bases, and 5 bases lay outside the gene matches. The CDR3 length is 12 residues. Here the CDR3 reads CSVRGQIYEQYF. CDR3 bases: TGCAGCGTCAGGGGACAGATCTACGAGCAGTACTTC.

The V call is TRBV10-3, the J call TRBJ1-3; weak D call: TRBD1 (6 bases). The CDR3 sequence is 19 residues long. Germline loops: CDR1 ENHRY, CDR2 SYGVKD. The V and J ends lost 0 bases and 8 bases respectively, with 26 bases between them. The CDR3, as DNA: TGTGCCATCAGTGAGTCGCACCCCTTAGGGGGGGCGCGTGGGGACACCATATATTTT. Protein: CAISESHPLGGARGDTIYF.

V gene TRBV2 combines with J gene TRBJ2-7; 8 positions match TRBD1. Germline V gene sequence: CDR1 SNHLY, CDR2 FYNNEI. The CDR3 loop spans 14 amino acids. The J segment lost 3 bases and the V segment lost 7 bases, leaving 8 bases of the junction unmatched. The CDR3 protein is CASTDRGIDYEQYF. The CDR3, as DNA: TGTGCCAGCACCGACAGGGGTATAGACTACGAGCAGTACTTC.

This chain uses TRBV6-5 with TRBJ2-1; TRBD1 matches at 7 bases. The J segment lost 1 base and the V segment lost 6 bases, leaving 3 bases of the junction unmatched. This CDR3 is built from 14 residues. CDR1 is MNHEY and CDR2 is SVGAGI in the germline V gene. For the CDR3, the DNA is TGTGCCAGCAGCTCGGACAGGTCCTACAATGAGCAGTTCTTC. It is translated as CASSSDRSYNEQFF.

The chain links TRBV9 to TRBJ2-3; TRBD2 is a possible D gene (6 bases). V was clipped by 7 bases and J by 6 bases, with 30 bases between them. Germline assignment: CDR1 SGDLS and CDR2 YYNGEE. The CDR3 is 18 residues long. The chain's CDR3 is CASGERTGLSSSQDTQYF. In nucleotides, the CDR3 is TGTGCCAGCGGAGAGCGGACGGGACTCTCCTCATCACAGGATACGCAGTATTTT.

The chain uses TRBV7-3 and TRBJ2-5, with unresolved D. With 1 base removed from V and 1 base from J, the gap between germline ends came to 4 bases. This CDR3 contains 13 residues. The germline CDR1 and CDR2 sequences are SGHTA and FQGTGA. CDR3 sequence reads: CASSLKAQETQYF. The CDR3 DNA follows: TGTGCCAGCAGCTTAAAAGCCCAAGAGACCCAGTACTTC.

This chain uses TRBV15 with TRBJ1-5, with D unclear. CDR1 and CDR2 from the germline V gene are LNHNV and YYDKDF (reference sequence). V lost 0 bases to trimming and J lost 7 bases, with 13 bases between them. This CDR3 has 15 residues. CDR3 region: CATSRDLRGGQPQHF. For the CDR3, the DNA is TGTGCCACCAGCAGAGACTTACGGGGAGGACAGCCCCAGCATTTT.

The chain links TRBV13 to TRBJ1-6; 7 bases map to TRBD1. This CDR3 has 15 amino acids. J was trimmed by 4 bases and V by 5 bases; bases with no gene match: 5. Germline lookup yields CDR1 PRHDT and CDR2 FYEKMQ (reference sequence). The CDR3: CASSRSGQYNSPLHF. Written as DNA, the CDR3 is TGTGCCAGCAGCCGTTCGGGACAGTATAATTCACCCCTCCACTTT.

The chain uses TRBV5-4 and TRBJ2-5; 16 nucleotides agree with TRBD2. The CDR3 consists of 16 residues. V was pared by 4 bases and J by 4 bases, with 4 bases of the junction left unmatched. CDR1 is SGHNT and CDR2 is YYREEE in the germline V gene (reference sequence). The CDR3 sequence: CASSVGLAGGPETQYF. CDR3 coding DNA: TGTGCCAGCAGCGTGGGACTAGCGGGGGGGCCAGAGACCCAGTACTTC. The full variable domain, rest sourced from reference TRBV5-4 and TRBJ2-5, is ETGVTQSPTHLIKTRGQQVTLRCSSQSGHNTVSWYQQALGQGPQFIFQYYREEENGRGNFPPRFSGLQFPNYSSELNVNALELDDSALYLCASSVGLAGGPETQYFGPGTRLLVL.

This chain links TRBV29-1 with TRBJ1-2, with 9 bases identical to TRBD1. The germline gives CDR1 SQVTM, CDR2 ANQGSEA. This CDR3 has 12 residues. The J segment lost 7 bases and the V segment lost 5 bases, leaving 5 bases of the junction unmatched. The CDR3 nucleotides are TGCAGCGTTCGCCGGGACAGGGCTGGCTACACCTTC. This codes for CSVRRDRAGYTF.

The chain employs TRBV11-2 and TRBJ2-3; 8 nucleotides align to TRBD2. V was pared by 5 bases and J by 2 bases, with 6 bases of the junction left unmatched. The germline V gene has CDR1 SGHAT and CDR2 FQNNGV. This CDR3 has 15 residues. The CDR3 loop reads CASSTTGGPTDTQYF. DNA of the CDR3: TGTGCCAGCAGCACCACGGGGGGGCCCACAGATACGCAGTATTTT.

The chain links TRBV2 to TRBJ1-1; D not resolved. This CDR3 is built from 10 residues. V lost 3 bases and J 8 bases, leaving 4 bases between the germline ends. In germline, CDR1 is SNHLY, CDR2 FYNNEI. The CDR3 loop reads CASSEGEAFF. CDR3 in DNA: TGTGCCAGCAGTGAGGGCGAAGCTTTCTTT.